Given below is one T cell receptor (beta chain) in context. As yet, its antigen is unknown. Deep level was the assay's run setting. This table comes from immunoSEQ multiplex PCR, and its TCRdb copy is limited to in-frame clones, with some not included. The sample carries some 800,000 clones, 85% to 95% recorded once. This specimen belongs to a study of shared clonotypes between healthy human individuals. Cells designated naive CD8 were CD45RO-negative and were positively selected for CCR7, with terminally differentiated effector memory CD45RA+ cells excluded. This CDR3 is 11 amino acids long. General study results and limits: Depth was large, yet rarefaction showed that sorted-subset sequencing was incomplete. Among the subsets, naive ones generally showed larger estimated richness than memory ones. Among donors, clonotype sharing was expected to be affected by sequencing depth.

Sequencing was performed on naive CD8+ T cells sorted from blood. The TCR was taken from a man aged 25-40 years in good health. The rearrangement links TRBV21-1 to TRBJ1-2. TRBV21-1 is a known pseudogene. The CDR3 region has the DNA TGTGCCAGCGGGGGATCCTATGGCTACACCTTC. Its protein product is CASGGSYGYTF.